This T cell receptor beta chain is from a study of cytomegalovirus exposure and HLA in healthy donors (dated by TCRdb to about 2017). About the study as a whole: An earlier analysis of 550 to 700 of the donors reported roughly 300 Gb of sequence data and about 100 million unique TCR beta sequences from 150 million to 200 million T cells. HLA typing included class I and class II loci at four-digit resolution. Genome-wide SNP genotypes for about 60% of the roughly 700 donors were used in a later genetic analysis, which treated that subset as a discovery cohort. Besides the first cohort of more than 650 subjects, a separate validation cohort made up of roughly 130 different subjects was used. The number of donors typed differed by locus, with about 620-630 for A, B, C, DRB1 and DQB1, around 500 for DQA1, over 600 for DPA1, and 472 for DPB1. Alongside the repertoire data, information on donor age, sex, ethnicity and CMV serostatus was compiled. The study aimed to test whether cataloging public T cell receptors could reveal signatures of past pathogen exposure. Because of strong linkage in the cohort, five DR-DQ haplotypes were treated as single units for association and clustering. An early release covering roughly 640 HLA-typed donors comprised approximately 290 gigabases of sequencing data and approximately 85 million unique TCR sequences. Using immunosequencing, the study profiled T cell repertoires from around 670 subjects and related those repertoires to cytomegalovirus serostatus. The later analysis used no new phenotypic data to find candidate immune exposures, relying instead on TCR beta sequences and their occurrence across donors. Of the approximately 400 genotyped donors, approximately 82% fell in the genetic ancestry cluster associated with self-reported Caucasian donors. Across some 400 genotyped donors of the cohort, an average of 235,054 unique TCR beta nucleotide sequences per donor were sequenced, and approximately 19% of those sequences were non-productive. An earlier analysis of roughly 600 of the donors used high-throughput TCR beta sequencing to judge whether each TCR beta V gene segment behaved as functional or pseudogenic. All discovery cohort repertoires had been generated on a single sequencing platform. A later analysis re-examined previously published TCR beta repertoires from about 670 donors and added high-resolution HLA genotyping to investigate patterns of TCR occurrence. The study combined high-throughput TCR immunosequencing, statistical association of individual TCRs with disease status, and machine learning to predict cytomegalovirus infection status.

Details on this clone: Its target antigen remains unknown. No quality values exist for individual bases; no much larger clone is one base distant.

In total, 666 healthy bone marrow donors made up the cohort. At the time of sampling, every cohort member was nominally healthy, though immune exposures that went unrecorded were likely present. The donor was CMV seropositive and was included in the group of around 300 seropositive cohort members. A peripheral blood sample was provided by each donor, and peripheral blood mononuclear cells were used for TCR beta sequencing. The Qiagen DNeasy Blood Extraction Kit was used to extract genomic DNA from the blood cell samples. Preparation of the library involved the immunoSEQ multiplex PCR assay. For the multiplex PCR, a mixture combining 60 forward primers for TCR Vbeta segments and 13 reverse primers for TCR Jbeta segments was used. A multiplex PCR assay on genomic DNA amplified the CDR3 region of rearranged TCR beta genes. The Illumina HiSeq System was used to sequence the amplified TCR beta libraries as 87-base-pair reads. The study's processing was this. A later analysis counted approximately 84 million unique TCR beta chains across the 640 or so repertoires, and roughly 10 million of these chains were shared by at least two donors. A nearest-neighbor algorithm error-corrected the raw reads and collapsed the reads into unique sequences, merging closely related sequences to remove PCR and sequencing errors. CDR3 sequences were aligned to IMGT reference sequences to assign V, D and J gene segments. For a sequence to be retained, a match of at least six nucleotides was required to both a V gene segment and a J gene segment. A rearrangement was called productive if the CDR3 had no stop codons and remained in frame with V and J, and every other rearrangement was called non-productive. CDR3 was defined by IMGT convention, running from the second conserved V-encoded cysteine to the conserved J-encoded phenylalanine. Sequences without an unambiguous match to a single V gene segment were excluded from the earlier analysis of a few hundred of the donors. In an earlier analysis of some 590 of the donors, V segments were called functional above 56.7% productive rearrangements and were called segregating when the between-donor standard deviation exceeded 5%. To diagnose cytomegalovirus status from the catalog of TCR beta chain sequences, a statistical classification framework was built. V and J gene assignment, in a later analysis, came from comparing TCR nucleotide sequences with IMGT/GENE-DB human TR gene sequences. Using the TCRdist pipeline, a later analysis assigned CDR3 sequences along with most-parsimonious VDJ recombination scenarios. In a later analysis, each TCR beta chain was defined by its CDR3 amino acid sequence together with its V-gene family, and reads lacking a unique V-gene family were excluded. In a later analysis, approximately 590 highly shared, low-generation-probability nucleotide sequences were removed to address suspected cross-contamination and a sequencing artifact. In a later analysis, a clonal expansion index was calculated for each public chain from normalized within-repertoire ranks of inferred template counts. A later analysis computed generation probabilities with a VDJ recombination model fitted to out-of-frame rearrangements, and checked the results against IGoR. In a later analysis, hypergeometric tests were used to score TCR-TCR, TCR-HLA and TCR-CMV co-occurrence, with a repertoire-size bias correction applied to TCR pairs. A later analysis estimated false discovery rates by permuting HLA or CMV assignments 20 times. In a later analysis, co-occurring TCRs were grouped using DBSCAN, with TCRdist sequence similarity added in when clustering inside HLA-allele-positive subsets. Repertoires with fewer than 30,000 or more than 120,000 public chains, plus five repertoires with anomalous nucleotide sharing, were excluded from co-occurrence clustering. TCRdb limited this immuneACCESS table to in-frame rearrangements with V and J called. A share of clones is missing; checked studies link under half to unresolved V genes, and the rest is unexplained. The V and J calls and clone size were taken over from that table, and D and trimming were inferred from the DNA. The sample has 100,000 or so clones on record, around three quarters of them singletons. Approximately 5% of the sample is taken by the ten largest.

Trimming takes 2 bases from V and 8 bases from J, and the germline ends sit 9 bases apart. CDR3 length: 12 amino acids, cysteine to phenylalanine. The entry retains the CDR3 DNA only, 36 bases that are in frame from base 1. The CDR1 and CDR2 encoded by the germline V gene are SNHLY and FYNNEI. Results and caveats for the whole study, not just this receptor: The earlier analysis of 587 of the donors excluded 15 to 20 rarely observed V segments, including chromosome 9 orphons, because counts were too low. Strong co-occurrence of HLA alleles, especially DR and DQ, made assigning TCR associations to individual alleles difficult. In this cohort, only TCR beta chains were sequenced, and detectable features were limited by the absence of alpha or paired-chain data. Three of the identified cytomegalovirus-associated TCR beta chains were confirmed in vitro to be specific for cytomegalovirus antigens. A later analysis found that TCR association rates varied across HLA loci, with DRB1 alleles showing the most associated TCRs and HLA-C alleles the fewest. A further reported finding was that TCR beta sequences accurately predicted the HLA-A and HLA-B alleles for most subjects in the first cohort. CMV serostatus was the only immune exposure information available for the cohort. Because some donors lacked HLA typing at each locus, the association tests relied only on the typed subset. At a false discovery rate of 0.05, a later analysis linked fewer than 20,000 TCR beta sequences to specific HLA alleles. The presence/absence analyses assumed that sequencing depth was roughly uniform across donors, and that assumption may not be true. An association between a missense DCLRE1C variant and V-gene and J-gene trimming of TCR beta chains was found in a later genetic analysis and replicated in an independent cohort. Compared with the roughly 670-donor mean, donors in an Asian-associated ancestry cluster had fewer N-insertions in productive TCRs, according to a later genetic analysis. The 87-base-pair reads could not distinguish some IMGT-functional V segments, including TRBV6-2 and TRBV6-3, so those segments were excluded. In a later analysis, several top co-occurrence clusters were reported to appear linked to parvovirus B19, influenza, CMV and Epstein-Barr virus. A group of highly shared sequence variants was considered likely to be a technical artifact of the sequencing pipeline. The classifier was reported to diagnose cytomegalovirus status with high specificity and sensitivity in both the original cohort and the validation cohort. The authors suggested that the approach could potentially be generalized to other disease states and immunological phenotypes. A total of fewer than 200 TCR beta chains were listed by the study as associated with cytomegalovirus. A later analysis found that HLA-associated TCR beta chains were more clonally expanded and had lower generation probabilities than equally common non-associated chains. Correlated functional status among segregating V segments might reflect linkage disequilibrium, but an unknown experimental factor could not be ruled out. A later analysis found that most CMV-associated TCR beta chains appeared HLA-restricted, with HLA associations seemingly driven largely by CMV exposure. Most TCR sequences were seen in very few donors, while some public TCRs were found in many individuals. Broadly in line with IMGT annotations, most TCR beta V segments showed up in productive rearrangements about 87% or about 30% of the time in an earlier analysis of approximately 640 of the donors.

Rearrangement joined TRBV2 to TRBJ1-2; the D gene is perhaps TRBD1, from 5 matching bases. The TCR was taken from a man younger than 45 in good health and CMV-seropositive. The sample taken for sequencing was PBMCs. The nucleotide sequence reads as follows: TGTGCCAGCAGTGAATCGGGGGGAGGCTACACCTTC. It codes for CASSESGGGYTF.